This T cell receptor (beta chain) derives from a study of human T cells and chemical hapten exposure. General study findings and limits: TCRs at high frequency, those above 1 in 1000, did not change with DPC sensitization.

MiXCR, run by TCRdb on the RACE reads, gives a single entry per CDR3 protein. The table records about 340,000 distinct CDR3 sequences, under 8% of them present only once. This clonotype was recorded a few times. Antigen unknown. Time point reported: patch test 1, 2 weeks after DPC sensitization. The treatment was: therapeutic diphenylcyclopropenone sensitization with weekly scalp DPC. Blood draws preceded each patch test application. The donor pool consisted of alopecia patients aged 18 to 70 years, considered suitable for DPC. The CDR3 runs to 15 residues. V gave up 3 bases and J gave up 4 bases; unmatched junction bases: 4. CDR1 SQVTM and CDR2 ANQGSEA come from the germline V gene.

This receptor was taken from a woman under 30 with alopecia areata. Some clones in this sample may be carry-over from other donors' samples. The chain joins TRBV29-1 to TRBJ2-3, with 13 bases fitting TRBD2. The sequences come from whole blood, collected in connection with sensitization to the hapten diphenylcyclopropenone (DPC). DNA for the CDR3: TGCAGCGTTGAGCAACTAGCGGGGGGGGCAGATACGCAGTATTTT. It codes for CSVEQLAGGADTQYF.